This T cell receptor (beta chain) was captured by sequencing in a study of CD8 T cells in Susac syndrome. Reverse transcription of about 0.45 to 1 ug RNA was carried out with random hexamers. An immunoSEQ multiplex PCR generated amplified TCR beta CDR3 products spanning 54 Vbeta and 13 Jbeta. A single record per CDR3 protein comes from TCRdb applying MiXCR to the immunoSEQ multiplex PCR reads. The sample holds roughly 130,000 distinct CDR3 sequences, 90% to 95% seen once. The healthy controls were matched to patients by age and sex. TEMRA cells were enriched by FACS, and CD4+ and CD8+ T cells were negatively isolated. Germline lookup yields CDR1 SQVTM and CDR2 ANQGSEA. The CDR3 sequence is 13 residues long. V dropped 4 bases and J dropped 1; count of bases not matched to a gene: 4.

The J gene is TRBJ2-7, the V gene TRBV29-1, with 7 positions matching TRBD1. This TCR came from a human donor in good health. The sample consisted of CD4+ T cells from PBMCs. CDR3 protein: CSVVQGPSYEQYF. CDR3 coding DNA: TGCAGCGTTGTACAGGGGCCTTCCTACGAGCAGTACTTC.